This T cell receptor beta chain originates from a study of T cells in Graves' hyperthyroidism and ophthalmopathy. This clonotype appeared many times. Its antigen remains unidentified. Study results and caveats: A model using 13 V-J features told ophthalmopathy apart from stable hyperthyroidism.

Out of approximately 9.9 ml of fresh peripheral blood came the PBMCs. TCR beta CDR3 region amplification was performed from RNA transcripts. The HTBI primer set was used in a first-round RT-PCR of the TCR CDR3. TCRdb processed the multiplex PCR reads anew with MiXCR; each CDR3 protein has one entry. The sample lists some 690,000 distinct CDR3 sequences, 17% occurring once. This clonotype originated in a man aged 45-65 years with Graves' hyperthyroidism. The sequenced material came from blood.

This chain's CDR3 is CSARVTGGTYEQYF. The DNA of the CDR3 is TGCAGTGCTAGAGTGACGGGAGGAACCTACGAGCAGTACTTC. The V call is TRBV20-1, the J call TRBJ2-7, with 7 bases that match TRBD2. The CDR3 runs to 14 residues. V shed 1 base and J 2 bases; nucleotides not matched to a gene: 5. Germline CDR1 reads DFQATT; CDR2 reads SNEGSKA (reference sequence).